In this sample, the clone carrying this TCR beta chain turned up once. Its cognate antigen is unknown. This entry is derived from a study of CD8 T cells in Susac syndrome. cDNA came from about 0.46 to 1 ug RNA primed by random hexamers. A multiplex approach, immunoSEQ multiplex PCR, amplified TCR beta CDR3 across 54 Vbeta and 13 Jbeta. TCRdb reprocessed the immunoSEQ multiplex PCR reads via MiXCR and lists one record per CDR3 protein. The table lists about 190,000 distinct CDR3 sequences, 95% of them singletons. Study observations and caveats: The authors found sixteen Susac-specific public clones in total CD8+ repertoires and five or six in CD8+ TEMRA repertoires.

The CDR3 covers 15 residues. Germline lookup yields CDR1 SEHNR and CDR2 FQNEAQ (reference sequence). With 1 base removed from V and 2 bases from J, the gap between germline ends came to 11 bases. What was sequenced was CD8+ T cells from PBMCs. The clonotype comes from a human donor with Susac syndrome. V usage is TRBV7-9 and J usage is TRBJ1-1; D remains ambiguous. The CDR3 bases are TGTGCCAGCAGCTTAGGGTCCGGGCCAAACACTGAAGCTTTCTTT. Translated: CASSLGSGPNTEAFF.